This T cell receptor beta chain was found in a study of vaccination and CD4 T cells after COVID-19. Study details: Six male and four female convalescents took part, two of them Hispanic.

Treatment of the sample: approximately 9-day PBMC culture with coronavirus spike peptide pools or control peptides (ViraFEST assay). To note about this clonotype: Its antigen is unknown.

This CDR3 comprises 13 residues. Trimming took 4 bases from V and 2 from J, leaving 4 bases between them. CDR1 is KGHDR and CDR2 is SFDVKD in the germline V gene. Findings and caveats of the study: Of the reactive clones in convalescent patients, a median around 83% showed up only post-vaccination.

The Oncomine TCR Beta short-read assay was what sequenced the DNA obtained from cultured CD4+ T cells. Using its own MiXCR run on the PCR reads, TCRdb lists one record per CDR3 protein. The sample records 9,500 to 15,000 distinct CDR3 sequences, 50% to 75% being singletons. This TCR was recovered from a human donor who had recovered from COVID-19. Sequencing used CD4+ T cells from blood, cultured in vitro. This sequence joins TRBV24-1 and TRBJ2-2; D is undetermined. The CDR3 coding sequence is TGTGCCACCAGTGAGGTAAACACCGGGGAGCTGTTTTTT. Amino acid sequence: CATSEVNTGELFF.